A selection of T cell receptor beta chains follows, all from one sample in a study of blood T cell repertoires in COVID-19. The repertoire was sequenced with immunoSEQ multiplex PCR; TCRdb's copy has only in-frame clones and lacks some. Altogether fewer than 500,000 clones are present, 80% to 90% being singletons, with the ten largest covering around 1.4%. Sequencing was performed on peripheral blood. These TCRs come from a woman aged 25 to 45 with active or convalescent COVID-19. Each CDR3 is given with its conserved first and last residue. The order of the fields is clone size, V gene, J gene, D gene, CDR3 DNA, CDR3 protein. A D gene is named only where the DNA matches it firmly. Size is stated for part of the rows, as once, few or many counts, or as a class when the clone is expanded.

>.|TRBV29-1|TRBJ2-5|TRBD1
TGCAGCGTTGAAATCCCGGGACAGGGATTTTTACGGGAGGTCCAAGAGACCCAGTACTTC
CSVEIPGQGFLREVQETQYF
>.|TRBV7-2|TRBJ1-1|TRBD1
TGTGCCAGCAGCTTCCGACAGGGGGGGAACACTGAAGCTTTCTTT
CASSFRQGGNTEAFF
>.|TRBV4-1|TRBJ1-1|.
TGCGCCAGCAGCCAAAGGGTCTGGGAAGGGGTTGGGATGAACACTGAAGCTTTCTTT
CASSQRVWEGVGMNTEAFF
>.|TRBV29-1|TRBJ2-7|.
TGCAGCGTTGTGGGTCTCGGGGGCTACGAGCAGTACTTC
CSVVGLGGYEQYF
>.|TRBV4-1|TRBJ2-3|.
TGCGCCAGCAGCCAGGCTCGAGGTACAGATACGCAGTATTTT
CASSQARGTDTQYF
>.|TRBV5-1|TRBJ1-1|.
TGCGCCAGCAGCTTGGCACTGATCACTGAAGCTTTCTTT
CASSLALITEAFF
>.|TRBV28|TRBJ1-1|.
TGTGCCAGCATCAACGGGAGGGACACTGAAGCTTTCTTT
CASINGRDTEAFF
>few|TRBV5-6|TRBJ1-2|.
TGTGCCAGCAGCCTGACCCAGGGTCTCTATGGCTACACCTTC
CASSLTQGLYGYTF
>.|TRBV19|TRBJ2-1|.
TGTGCCAGTAGTATCACTAGCTCCTACAATGAGCAGTTCTTC
CASSITSSYNEQFF
>.|TRBV19|TRBJ1-6|.
TGTGCCAGTAGTACCAGGGGCTATAATTCACCCCTCCACTTT
CASSTRGYNSPLHF
>.|TRBV27|TRBJ1-5|.
TGTGCCAGCAGTTTTGAGGGAAACGATCAGCCCCAGCATTTT
CASSFEGNDQPQHF
>.|TRBV29-1|TRBJ1-1|.
TGCAGCGTTGAAGCGGCAGGCAACCCTCCTGAAGCTTTCTTT
CSVEAAGNPPEAFF
>few|TRBV7-9|TRBJ1-1|.
TGTGCCAGCAGCTTGGGCGAAACTGAAGCTTTCTTT
CASSLGETEAFF
>.|TRBV10-1|TRBJ1-3|.
TGCGCCAGCAGTGAGACAGGTCTGAGGACTGGAAACACCATATATTTT
CASSETGLRTGNTIYF
>.|TRBV6-2/TRBV6-3|TRBJ2-3|TRBD2
TGTGCCAGCAGCCCACTAGCGGGGGACACAGATACGCAGTATTTT
CASSPLAGDTDTQYF
>few|TRBV19|TRBJ1-4|.
TGTGCCAGTAGTGAGAACAGGGCGGCTAATGAAAAACTGTTTTTT
CASSENRAANEKLFF
>once|TRBV4-1|TRBJ1-2|.
TGCGCCAGCAGCCAAGATTATCCCGGGGACTATGGCTACACCTTC
CASSQDYPGDYGYTF
>.|TRBV5-5|TRBJ1-2|TRBD1
TGTGCCAGCAGCGATGTTCTAGACAGGGTCCCTATCTATGGCTACACCTTC
CASSDVLDRVPIYGYTF
>.|TRBV19|TRBJ2-3|.
TGTGCCAGTAGTAGCCGCGGGATCTACACAGATACGCAGTATTTT
CASSSRGIYTDTQYF
>.|TRBV6-5|TRBJ1-6|.
TGTGCCAGCAGTTACGGAGCAGGGGCGTATAATTCACCCCTCCACTTT
CASSYGAGAYNSPLHF
>once|TRBV27|TRBJ2-7|TRBD2
TGTGCCAGCAGTTTAGGAGCGGGAGGCCTATACGAGCAGTACTTC
CASSLGAGGLYEQYF
>.|TRBV19|TRBJ1-3|.
TGTGCCAGTAGGGGACTTCCGAGCTCTGGAAACACCATATATTTT
CASRGLPSSGNTIYF
>.|TRBV2|TRBJ2-7|.
TGTGCCAGCACCCCGGGATCTCTCGGAGAGCAGTACTTC
CASTPGSLGEQYF
>once|TRBV3-1/TRBV3-2|TRBJ1-2|.
TGTGCCAGCAGCCAAGCCAGACGGACAGCGCAAGGCTACACCTTC
CASSQARRTAQGYTF
>few|TRBV5-1|TRBJ1-2|.
TGCGCCAGCAGCTTGGATGCGGGGGCGATAGGGGGCTACACCTTC
CASSLDAGAIGGYTF
>.|TRBV5-1|TRBJ1-1|.
TGCGCCAGCAGCTCCGCTACGGGGGTCCGAGGAGCTTTCTTT
CASSSATGVRGAFF
>.|TRBV4-1|TRBJ2-1|TRBD1
TGCGCCAGCAGCCTAAATGTCAGGGGGACACAATACAATGAGCAGTTCTTC
CASSLNVRGTQYNEQFF
>.|TRBV2|TRBJ2-7|.
TGTGCCAGCAGTCCAACTAGCACTTACTACGAGCAGTACTTC
CASSPTSTYYEQYF
>once|TRBV29-1|TRBJ1-1|.
TGCAGCGTAGTTTCAGGGGCAGGGAACACTGAAGCTTTCTTT
CSVVSGAGNTEAFF
>.|TRBV18|TRBJ1-4|TRBD1
TGTGCCAGCTCACCAGGAGGACAGGGGGAAAAACTGTTTTTT
CASSPGGQGEKLFF
>once|TRBV11-2|TRBJ2-7|TRBD1
TGTGCCAGCAGCTCTATTCGACAGGGTTTCTACGAGCAGTACTTC
CASSSIRQGFYEQYF
>.|TRBV30|TRBJ1-2|.
TGTGCCTGGCAACTAATCGGGGGGTTCAATGGCTACACCTTC
CAWQLIGGFNGYTF
>.|TRBV10-2|TRBJ2-1|.
TGCGCCAGCAGTGGAATTACAGGCAATGAGCAGTTCTTC
CASSGITGNEQFF
>few|TRBV5-4|TRBJ2-7|.
TGTGCCAGCAGCTCTCCGGGACTGGGAGAGCAGTACTTC
CASSSPGLGEQYF
>once|TRBV2|TRBJ1-6|TRBD1
TGTGCCAGCATTGGACAGGGGAATTCACCCCTCCACTTT
CASIGQGNSPLHF
>.|TRBV9|TRBJ2-5|TRBD1
TGTGCCAGCAGCTTAAGACAGGGTCTCATGGAGACCCAGTACTTC
CASSLRQGLMETQYF
>.|TRBV6-4|TRBJ1-4|TRBD1
TGTGCCAGCAGTGCCCGGACAGGGGTTGGTGAAAAACTGTTTTTT
CASSARTGVGEKLFF
>.|TRBV7-9|TRBJ1-2|TRBD1
TGTGCCAGCAGCTCGACAGGGATATTGAGCTACACCTTC
CASSSTGILSYTF
>.|TRBV27|TRBJ1-4|.
TGTGCCAGCAGTCACTCTCCAGGGGTTGAAAAACTGTTTTTT
CASSHSPGVEKLFF
>.|TRBV25-1|TRBJ2-1|TRBD2
TGTGCCAGCAGTGATTCTAGTAGCGGGAGGGCCGACAATGAGCAGTTCTTC
CASSDSSSGRADNEQFF
>.|TRBV27|TRBJ2-7|TRBD1
TGTGCCAGCACTTCCATTAAGGGGACAGCATTCTACGAGCAGTACTTC
CASTSIKGTAFYEQYF
>.|TRBV5-4|TRBJ2-6|.
TGTGCCAGCAGCTTGGTAAGAGGCGGGGTAGGATCTGGGGCCAACGTCCTGACTTTC
CASSLVRGGVGSGANVLTF
>.|TRBV19|TRBJ2-1|TRBD2
TGTGCCAGTAGTAGGAGCAGTAGCGGGACAACCTACAATGAGCAGTTCTTC
CASSRSSSGTTYNEQFF
>.|TRBV7-9|TRBJ1-2|.
TGTGCCAGCAGCTCGGTCACAGACAACTATGGCTACACCTTC
CASSSVTDNYGYTF